Shown below are 24 T cell receptor beta chains from a single sample sequenced in a study of tumor and adjacent non-tumor tissue in lung cancer. The library came from three nested PCR rounds adapted from ARM-PCR protocols. A single record per CDR3 protein comes from TCRdb applying MiXCR to the multiplex PCR reads. Among roughly 70,000 distinct CDR3 sequences listed, around 70% were seen once. The template was RNA from unsorted bulk tissue. More than 3 cm separated this lung sample from the edge of the tumor. Sequencing was performed on distant non-tumor lung tissue. These receptor sequences come from a woman aged 45-65 years with non-small cell lung cancer.

This clonotype was observed a few times. The V gene is TRBV28, the J gene TRBJ2-5; TRBD1 might be the D (6 bases). Germline V CDR1 and CDR2: MDHEN, SYDVKM. Trimming removed 5 bases from V and 5 bases from J, with 12 bases in between. The CDR3 is 13 amino acids. Written as DNA, the CDR3 is TGTGCCAGCAGTCCTACAGGGTGGGAGACCCAGTACTTC. Translated, it gives CASSPTGWETQYF.

The chain is built from TRBV5-1 and TRBJ2-3, with TRBD1 as a possible D gene (6 bases). Per the germline V gene, CDR1 is SGHRS and CDR2 is YFSETQ. This CDR3 is 15 amino acids long. The V gene lost 1 base and the J gene lost 0 bases, with 9 bases spanning the gap. The CDR3 is CASSLLGASTDTQYF. DNA for the CDR3: TGCGCCAGCAGCTTGTTGGGGGCCAGCACAGATACGCAGTATTTT.

Notes on this clonotype: This CDR3 is missing its conserved last phenylalanine or tryptophan, likely due to a read error. The rearrangement links TRBV20-1 to TRBJ2-5; D call uncertain. This CDR3 is 15 amino acids long. Germline V gives CDR1 DFQATT, CDR2 SNEGSKA (reference sequence). CDR3: CSDRDPGRSGETQYS. The CDR3 region has the DNA TGCAGTGATAGAGATCCCGGGCGGTCCGGGGAGACCCAGTACTCC.

Remarks on this clonotype: With a much larger clone just one base away, this may be a read error. The chain carries TRBV14 and TRBJ2-7; D might be TRBD1 (5 bases). V was trimmed by 4 bases and J by 5 bases, leaving 12 bases between them. CDR3 length equals 13 residues. Germline values: CDR1 SGHDN, CDR2 FVKESK. The CDR3, as DNA: TGTGCCAGCAGCCTAAGCAGGGCGGACGAGCAGTACTTC. It encodes CASSLSRADEQYF.

About this clonotype: A read error is possible here, since a much larger clone lies one base away. This chain joins TRBV10-3 and TRBJ2-7; TRBD1 aligns across 7 bases. The CDR3 has 15 amino acids. Per the germline V gene, CDR1 is ENHRY and CDR2 is SYGVKD. Trimming removed 4 bases from V and 0 bases from J; junction bases left unmatched: 6. The DNA for the CDR3 is TGTGCCATCAGTGTGGATTGGGACAGCTCCTACGAGCAGTACTTC. It yields the protein CAISVDWDSSYEQYF.

This clonotype has just one count. The junction and the germline gene differ at one end; a read error may be behind it. The chain has TRBV11-2 and TRBJ2-7; 7 nucleotides agree with TRBD1. This CDR3 has 15 residues. Germline CDR1 reads SGHAT; CDR2 reads FQNNGV. The CDR3, as DNA: TGTGACAGCCGCTTAGCCCCCGGGACAGATTACGAGCAGTACTTC. It translates to CDSRLAPGTDYEQYF. Drawing the rest from reference TRBV11-2 and TRBJ2-7, the complete variable domain is EAGVAQSPRYKIIEKRQSVAFWCNPISGHATLYWYQQILGQGPKLLIQFQNNGVVDDSQLPKDRFSAERLKGVDSTLKIQPAKLEDSAVYLCDSRLAPGTDYEQYFGPGTRLTVT.

J is TRBJ2-7 and V is TRBV20-1; D ambiguous. This CDR3 has 12 residues. V was clipped by 3 bases and J by 3 bases, with 9 bases between them. Looked up from germline, CDR1 is DFQATT and CDR2 is SNEGSKA (reference sequence). The CDR3 sequence: CSASKPVYEQYF. Written as DNA, the CDR3 is TGCAGTGCTAGTAAGCCAGTCTACGAGCAGTACTTC.

As to this clonotype: A much larger clone lies a single base off, so this may be a read error. The chain employs TRBV29-1 and TRBJ1-1, with TRBD1 identical over 9 bases. Per germline, CDR1 SQVTM and CDR2 ANQGSEA. This CDR3 region has 13 residues. The CDR3 nucleotides are TGCAGCGCTCGGACAGGGGCGAACACTGGAGCTTTCTTT. Its protein product is CSARTGANTGAFF.

As to this clonotype: A read error is likely, as this CDR3 ends without the conserved phenylalanine or tryptophan. The genes are TRBV6-2 or TRBV6-3 and TRBJ2-4; 7 nucleotides align to TRBD2. Germline V CDR1 and CDR2: MNHEY, SVGEGT. The CDR3 consists of 14 residues. The trim removed 5 bases at V and 9 bases at J, leaving 10 bases unmatched. The CDR3 is CASSMSGNSGIQYL. CDR3 in DNA: TGTGCCAGCAGTATGAGCGGGAATAGTGGCATTCAGTACTTA.

This clonotype was counted many times. J is TRBJ2-7 and V is TRBV12-3 or TRBV12-4; the match to TRBD2 covers 9 bases. The length of the CDR3 is 14 residues. V gave up 3 bases and J gave up 3 bases; unmatched junction bases: 3. The DNA for the CDR3 is TGTGCCAGCAGTTTGAGTAGCGGGAGCTACGAGCAGTACTTC. It yields the protein CASSLSSGSYEQYF.

A note on this clonotype: A much more abundant neighbour one base away suggests this may be a read error. The chain is built from TRBV6-6 and TRBJ2-7, with 8 bases identical to TRBD1. The CDR3 spans 15 residues. The V gene's germline CDR1 is MNHNY and CDR2 SVGAGI (reference sequence). The CDR3 here is CTSSYPDRGAYEQYF. The CDR3 nucleotides are TGTACCAGCAGTTACCCCGACAGGGGCGCCTACGAGCAGTACTTC.

Note on this clonotype: Sequence at one end of the junction differs from germline and may be a read error. The rearrangement joins TRBV4-1 to TRBJ2-5, with 10 bases that match TRBD2. Germline lookup yields CDR1 MGHRA and CDR2 YSYEKL. The CDR3 sequence is 17 residues long. The CDR3 nucleotides read TGCACCAGCAGCCTGCGGCTAGCGGGGGTACAACAGGAGACCCAGTACTTC. It encodes CTSSLRLAGVQQETQYF.

The rearrangement links TRBV5-4 to TRBJ1-1; 10 positions match TRBD1. The germline CDR1 and CDR2 sequences are SGHNT and YYREEE (reference sequence). CDR3 size: 14 residues. Trimming at V came to 4 bases and at J to 5 bases, leaving 5 bases not matched to a gene. CDR3 sequence (DNA): TGTGCCAGCAGCCTCGACAGGGGGCAGACTGAAGCTTTCTTT. Translating it yields CASSLDRGQTEAFF.

This chain connects TRBV12-3 or TRBV12-4 to TRBJ2-2, with unresolved D. The CDR3 has 13 residues. Trimming left V 10 bases short and J 4 bases short, with 13 bases between. CDR3 sequence reads: CANCLMGTGELFF. Written as DNA, the CDR3 is TGTGCCAACTGTTTAATGGGCACCGGGGAGCTGTTTTTT.

The chain uses TRBV11-2 and TRBJ2-7; no firm D call. The V and J ends lost 4 bases and 6 bases respectively, with 25 bases between them. CDR1 is SGHAT and CDR2 is FQNNGV in the germline V gene. The CDR3 is 17 amino acids. CDR3 DNA sequence: TGTGCCAGCAGCTCAAAGGGTGGTCAGACAATTGATACCGAGCAGTACTTC. Encoded protein: CASSSKGGQTIDTEQYF.

With respect to this clonotype: The CDR3 does not close with the conserved phenylalanine or tryptophan, likely indicating a read error. This chain joins TRBV29-1 and TRBJ2-1; D is possibly TRBD2 (6 bases). The V and J ends lost 6 bases and 5 bases respectively, with 17 bases between them. The CDR3 is 14 amino acids. CDR1 and CDR2 (germline): SQVTM, ANQGSEA. CDR3 DNA sequence: TGCAGCGTACGGACTGGCGGGGTAAACAATGAGCAGTTCTTA. It codes for CSVRTGGVNNEQFL.

A remark on this clonotype: At one of its ends the junction is not consistent with the germline gene, which may arise from a read error. The chain carries TRBV20-1 and TRBJ2-7; the D is unclear. The CDR3 contains 14 residues. Germline-derived CDR1 and CDR2 are DFQATT and SNEGSKA (reference sequence). CDR3 protein: CSVRIAVGTYELYF. The CDR3 DNA is TGCAGTGTCCGTATAGCTGTGGGTACGTACGAGCTGTACTTC.

This clonotype was seen a handful of times. A much larger clone differs from this one at a single base, so this may be a read error. The gene calls are TRBV11-3 and TRBJ1-1; D gene unclear. The CDR3 contains 14 residues. CDR1 is SGHNT and CDR2 is YENEEA in the germline V gene. DNA for the CDR3: TGTGCCGGCAGCTTAGATGGTGAGACTCCTGTAGCTTTCTTT. It codes for CAGSLDGETPVAFF.

This clonotype was counted once. V is TRBV6-2 or TRBV6-3 and J is TRBJ2-1; D may be TRBD2 (6 bases). The germline CDR1 and CDR2 sequences are MNHEY and SVGEGT. The CDR3 runs to 14 residues. Trimming removed 6 bases from V and 9 bases from J, with 18 bases in between. The CDR3 region has the DNA TGTGCCAGCAGGCTGGGAGGTACTAACAGTGAGCAGTTCTTC. Translating gives CASRLGGTNSEQFF.

On this clonotype itself: One junction end does not reproduce the germline sequence, and a read error may be involved. The chain links TRBV11-1 to TRBJ1-1, with a tentative D call TRBD1 (5 bases). The germline gives CDR1 SGHAT, CDR2 FQDESV (reference sequence). The CDR3 length is 14 residues. The chain's CDR3 is CASSLKELDIEAFF. The DNA for the CDR3 is TGCGCCAGCAGCTTGAAGGAGTTGGACATTGAAGCTTTCTTT.

The chain has TRBV4-1 and TRBJ2-1, with D maybe TRBD2 (6 bases). This CDR3 contains 17 residues. Germline CDR1 reads MGHRA; CDR2 reads YSYEKL. Trimming pared 0 bases from V and 7 bases from J, leaving 19 bases between. Written as DNA, the CDR3 is TGCGCCAGCAGCCAAGAAAGCGGCGGGGACGCCTTAAATGAGCAGTTCTTC. Translation: CASSQESGGDALNEQFF.

This clonotype was seen once. A junction boundary mismatches the germline segment, possibly from a read error. The V call is TRBV11-2, the J call TRBJ2-1, with 8 bases fitting TRBD2. Germline V gene data show CDR1 as SGHAT and CDR2 as FQNNGV. This CDR3 contains 16 residues. The CDR3 here is CANSLAGILSYNEQFF. In DNA form, the CDR3 reads TGTGCCAACAGCTTAGCGGGAATCCTCTCCTACAATGAGCAGTTCTTC.

As concerns this clonotype: One end of the junction does not line up with germline, which may come from a read error. CDR3 residues: CASSPRPGIGMGEQYF. The CDR3 DNA sequence: TGTGCGAGCAGCCCCCGTCCCGGGATAGGGATGGGGGAGCAGTACTTC. The V call is TRBV11-2, the J call TRBJ2-7; the D gene is possibly TRBD2 (5 bases). In germline, CDR1 is SGHAT, CDR2 FQNNGV. CDR3 size: 16 residues.

The V and J genes are TRBV20-1 and TRBJ2-1; TRBD2 matches 7 bases. V lost 6 bases to trimming and J lost 0 bases; unmatched junction nucleotides: 5. In germline, CDR1 is DFQATT, CDR2 SNEGSKA (reference sequence). The CDR3 length is 14 residues. The CDR3 is CSASGKCSYNEQFF. The DNA of the CDR3 is TGCAGTGCCAGCGGGAAGTGCTCCTACAATGAGCAGTTCTTC.